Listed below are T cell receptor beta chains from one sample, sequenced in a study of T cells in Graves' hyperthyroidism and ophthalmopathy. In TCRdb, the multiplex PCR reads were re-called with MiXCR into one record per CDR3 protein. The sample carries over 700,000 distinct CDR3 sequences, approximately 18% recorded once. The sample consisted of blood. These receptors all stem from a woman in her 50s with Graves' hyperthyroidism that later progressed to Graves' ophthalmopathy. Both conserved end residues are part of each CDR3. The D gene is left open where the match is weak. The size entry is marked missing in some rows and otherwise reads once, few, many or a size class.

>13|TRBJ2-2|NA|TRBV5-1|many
CASSLGGFGELFF
TGCGCCAGCAGCTTGGGAGGCTTCGGGGAGCTGTTTTTT
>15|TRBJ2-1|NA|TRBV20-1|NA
CSARPIRGGGTEQFF
TGCAGTGCTAGGCCCATAAGGGGGGGGGGCACTGAGCAGTTCTTC
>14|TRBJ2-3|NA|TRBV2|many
CASTLRDPTDTQYF
TGTGCCAGCACCTTGCGGGACCCCACAGATACGCAGTATTTT
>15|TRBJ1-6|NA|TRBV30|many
CAWRADGGSNSPLHF
TGTGCCTGGAGGGCCGATGGGGGTAGCAATTCACCCCTCCACTTT
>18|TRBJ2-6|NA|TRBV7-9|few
CASSLRLGGPSGANVLTF
TGTGCCAGCAGCTTAAGGCTCGGGGGGCCCTCTGGGGCCAACGTCCTGACTTTC
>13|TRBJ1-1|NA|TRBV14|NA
CASSQAGYTEAFF
TGTGCCAGCAGCCAAGCCGGGTACACTGAAGCTTTCTTT
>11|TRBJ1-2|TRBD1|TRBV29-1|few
CSDRQGFGYTF
TGCAGCGATCGACAGGGGTTTGGCTACACCTTC
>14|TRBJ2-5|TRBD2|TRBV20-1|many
CSAQTSGGVETQYF
TGCAGTGCTCAGACTAGCGGGGGGGTAGAGACCCAGTACTTC
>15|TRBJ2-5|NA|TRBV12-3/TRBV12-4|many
CASSLTLALPETQYF
TGTGCCAGCAGTTTAACACTAGCTCTCCCGGAGACCCAGTACTTC
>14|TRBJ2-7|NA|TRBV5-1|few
CASNPAGTVNEQYF
TGCGCCAGCAATCCCGCTGGGACGGTGAACGAGCAGTACTTC